This T cell receptor (beta chain) stems from a study of vaccination effects on CD4 cells after COVID-19. Findings of the study overall: Substantial clonal contraction characterized both infection- and vaccine-induced clones late after vaccination. Few convalescent patients and no early post-infection timepoints were included in the study.

Assay: immunoSEQ multiplex PCR; the TCRdb copy retains only in-frame clones and omits some. The data hold tens of thousands of clones, with around 70% observed a single time. The CDR3 has 16 amino acids. V gave up 3 bases and J gave up 0 bases; unmatched junction bases: 7. Germline loops: CDR1 LGHDT, CDR2 YNNKEL (reference sequence). Subsequent to a culture period of under twelve days, CD4+ T cells were isolated. Participants received two doses of either the BNT162b2 or mRNA-1273 vaccine. Regarding this clone: Its antigen is undetermined.

The sequence was obtained from a human donor who received a COVID-19 vaccine. The J gene is TRBJ1-1, the V gene TRBV3-1 (or the pseudogene TRBV3-2), with 7 bases matching TRBD1. The sequenced sample was CD4+ T cells from PBMCs cultured without peptide, obtained after COVID-19 vaccination. The CDR3 is CASSHNRGDMNTEAFF. The CDR3 nucleotides read TGTGCCAGCAGCCATAACAGGGGTGACATGAACACTGAAGCTTTCTTT.